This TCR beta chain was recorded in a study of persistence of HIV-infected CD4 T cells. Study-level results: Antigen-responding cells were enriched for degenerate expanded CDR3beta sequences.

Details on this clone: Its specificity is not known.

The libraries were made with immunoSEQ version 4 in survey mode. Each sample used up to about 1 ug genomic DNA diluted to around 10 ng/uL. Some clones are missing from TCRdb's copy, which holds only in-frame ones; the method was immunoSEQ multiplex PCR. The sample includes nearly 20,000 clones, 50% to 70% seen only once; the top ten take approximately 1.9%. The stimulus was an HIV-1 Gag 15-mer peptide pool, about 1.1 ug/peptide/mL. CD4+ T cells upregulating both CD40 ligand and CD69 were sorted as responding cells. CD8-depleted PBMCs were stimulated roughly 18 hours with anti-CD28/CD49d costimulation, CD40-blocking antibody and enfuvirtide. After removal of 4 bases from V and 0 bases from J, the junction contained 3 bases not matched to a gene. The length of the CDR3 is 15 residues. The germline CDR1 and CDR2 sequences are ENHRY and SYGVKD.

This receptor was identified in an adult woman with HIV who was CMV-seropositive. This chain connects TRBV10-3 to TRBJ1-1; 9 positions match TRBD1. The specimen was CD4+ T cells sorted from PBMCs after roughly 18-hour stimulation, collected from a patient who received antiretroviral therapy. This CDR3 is CAISGNRGLNTEAFF. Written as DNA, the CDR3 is TGTGCCATCAGTGGGAACAGGGGGCTGAACACTGAAGCTTTCTTT.